Listed below are T cell receptor beta chains from one sample, sequenced in a study of CD8 T cells in Susac syndrome. TCRdb analysed the immunoSEQ multiplex PCR reads with MiXCR anew, one entry per CDR3 protein. This table has about 140,000 distinct CDR3 sequences, approximately 94% appearing once. The sequenced material came from CD4+ T cells from PBMCs. All receptors derive from a human donor with Susac syndrome. The CDR3 runs from the conserved cysteine through the conserved F or W. The order of the fields is J gene, V gene, clone size, D gene, CDR3 DNA, CDR3 protein. D genes are given only for firm matches. The size entry is marked missing in some rows and otherwise reads once, few, many or a size class.

TRBJ2-5 | TRBV7-2 | NA | TRBD1 | TGTGCCAGCAGCCGGACAGGAACCCCCGGGGAGACCCAGTACTTC | CASSRTGTPGETQYF
TRBJ1-1 | TRBV20-1 | NA | TRBD1 | TGCAGTACAACAGGGGGGCCTAACACTGAAGCTTTCTTT | CSTTGGPNTEAFF
TRBJ2-7 | TRBV20-1 | NA | NA | TGCAGTGGGCGGCAGGGAGCCTACGAGCAGTACTTC | CSGRQGAYEQYF
TRBJ1-3 | TRBV20-1 | once | NA | TGCAGTGCTAGAGGGGGAGGGAAAAACACCATATATTTT | CSARGGGKNTIYF
TRBJ2-5 | TRBV7-9 | NA | TRBD2 | TGTGCCAGCAGCTTAGGGGCTAGCGGGGTAGGAGAGACCCAGTACTTC | CASSLGASGVGETQYF
TRBJ2-3 | TRBV6-5 | NA | NA | TGTGCCAGCAGTAGACAGGTTGTGGATACGCAGTATTTT | CASSRQVVDTQYF
TRBJ2-2 | TRBV6-4 | NA | NA | TGTGCCAGCAGTGAACAGGGCCCCGGGGAGCTGTTTTTT | CASSEQGPGELFF
TRBJ2-6 | TRBV28 | NA | TRBD2 | TGTGCCAGCAGCCCCGGGGGGTCAGGGGCCAACGTCCTGACTTTC | CASSPGGSGANVLTF
TRBJ1-3 | TRBV9 | NA | NA | TGTGCCAGCAGCGTAGGTGGCGGGGCGGCTGGAAACACCATATATTTT | CASSVGGGAAGNTIYF
TRBJ1-1 | TRBV12-3/TRBV12-4 | NA | TRBD1 | TGTGCCAGCAGTCCCGGGGACAGCGACACGAACACTGAAGCTTTCTTT | CASSPGDSDTNTEAFF
TRBJ2-4 | TRBV11-2 | once | NA | TGTGCCAGCAGGGCAGGGGTGGGCATTCAGTACTTC | CASRAGVGIQYF
TRBJ2-1 | TRBV4-1 | once | TRBD2 | TGCGCCAGCAGCCAAGATTTCCTAGCGGGACGGGAGCAGTTCTTC | CASSQDFLAGREQFF
TRBJ2-7 | TRBV7-2 | NA | NA | TGTGCCAGCAGCTTAGTCCCGGGATCCGGCGAGCAGTACTTC | CASSLVPGSGEQYF
TRBJ2-1 | TRBV4-1 | NA | NA | TGCGCCAGCAGCCAAGATCTGATCGGGGTGTCCTACAATGAGCAGTTCTTC | CASSQDLIGVSYNEQFF
TRBJ2-7 | TRBV6-5 | NA | TRBD1 | TGTGCCAGCAGCTACCGGGACAGGGGAGACGAGCAGTACTTC | CASSYRDRGDEQYF
TRBJ2-4 | TRBV4-1 | NA | TRBD2 | TGCGCCAGCAGCCCCGGACTAGCCGGGCGAAACATTCAGTACTTC | CASSPGLAGRNIQYF
TRBJ2-1 | TRBV7-3 | NA | TRBD2 | TGTGCCAGCAGCGCCGAAGGACTAGTCAGTGAGCAGTTCTTC | CASSAEGLVSEQFF
TRBJ1-1 | TRBV20-1 | NA | NA | TGCAGTGCTAGAGATCCCCGGGCAGGGAGGACTGAAGCTTTCTTT | CSARDPRAGRTEAFF
TRBJ2-5 | TRBV9 | NA | TRBD2 | TGTGCCAGCAGCGTAGGAGGGACTAGCGGCCAAGAGACCCAGTACTTC | CASSVGGTSGQETQYF
TRBJ1-3 | TRBV20-1 | NA | TRBD1 | TGCAGTGCTTGGGACAGCTCTGGAAACACCATATATTTT | CSAWDSSGNTIYF
TRBJ2-1 | TRBV28 | NA | TRBD2 | TGTGCCAGCAGTTTGGCTAGCGGTTTCGAGCAGTTCTTC | CASSLASGFEQFF
TRBJ1-1 | TRBV6-6 | once | TRBD1 | TGTGCCAGCAGGCACAGGGGGCGTACTGAAGCTTTCTTT | CASRHRGRTEAFF
TRBJ2-2 | TRBV20-1 | NA | TRBD2 | TGCAGTGCTAGAGGGGCGGGAGGGCCGCCCGGGGAGCTGTTTTTT | CSARGAGGPPGELFF
TRBJ2-1 | TRBV10-3 | NA | NA | TGTGCCATCAGGGGGCAGGGCAACAATGAGCAGTTCTTC | CAIRGQGNNEQFF
TRBJ1-1 | TRBV12-3/TRBV12-4 | NA | NA | TGTGCCAGCAGTTTCTCGGGCAGCAACACTGAAGCTTTCTTT | CASSFSGSNTEAFF